This note documents a single T cell receptor (beta chain) sequence. Its antigen is undetermined. Produced via immunoSEQ multiplex PCR; TCRdb's table is partial and in-frame only. Here the sample spans fewer than 80,000 clones, less than 98% being singletons. Germline CDR1 SGDLS, CDR2 YYNGEE. The CDR3 length is 20 residues. With V trimmed by 0 bases and J by 0 bases, 12 bases remained unmatched. This sample is drawn from a study of Tregs in tolerant kidney transplant recipients. Study outcomes and limitations: Nucleotide sequences could not be compared across some patients' samples due to primer changes. Biological reproducibility was not directly addressed in this study.

The sample consisted of CD4+ T cells from blood, taken before the transplant. This receptor was taken from a human donor who received a combined kidney and bone marrow transplant. This chain connects TRBV9 to TRBJ2-5; TRBD2 matches 12 bases. CDR3: CASSVGLAGASSSNQETQYF. CDR3 DNA: TGTGCCAGCAGCGTAGGACTAGCGGGGGCCTCGTCCTCAAACCAAGAGACCCAGTACTTC.